This T cell receptor beta chain was sequenced during a study of T cells in Graves' hyperthyroidism and ophthalmopathy. Overall study findings and caveats: Peripheral blood also featured most of the thyroid clonotypes expanded above 0.001.

Amplification of TCR beta CDR3 regions was performed using RNA transcripts as template. The TCR CDR3 first-round RT-PCR relied on the HTBI primer set. A single record per CDR3 protein comes from TCRdb applying MiXCR to the multiplex PCR reads. The sample holds 690,000 or so distinct CDR3 sequences, approximately 19% seen once. The V end was cut by 3 bases, the J end by 5 bases, with 5 bases between. This CDR3 has 12 amino acids. These patients, aged 18 to 65, had recently diagnosed hyperthyroidism lasting under 2 months. Concerning this clonotype itself: The antigen is unknown.

The chain employs TRBV12-3 or TRBV12-4 and TRBJ1-5; D is unresolved. Input material: blood. The receptor was isolated from a woman aged 45-65 years with Graves' hyperthyroidism that later progressed to Graves' ophthalmopathy. The chain's CDR3 is CASSFPDQPQHF. CDR3 DNA sequence: TGTGCCAGCAGTTTTCCAGATCAGCCCCAGCATTTT.